This is a list of T cell receptor beta chains from one sample in a study of control samples from healthy donors and cancer patients. Clones were read by immunoSEQ multiplex PCR, and TCRdb kept only the in-frame ones, dropping some. This sample has 90,000 to 150,000 clones; 88% occur once, and the top ten carry less than 3.5%. Sequenced: blood. The receptors come from a man in his forties in good health. CDR3s include the opening cysteine and the closing phenylalanine or tryptophan. The order of the fields is V gene, clone size, J gene, CDR3 length, D gene, CDR3 DNA, CDR3 protein. The D gene is left open where the match is weak. Size values are once, few and many counts, or a class for expanded clones, and some rows have none.

TRBV4-2	NA	TRBJ2-7	16	NA	TGTGCCAGCAGCCAAGATGGGAAACTACCTACTTACGAGCAGTACTTC	CASSQDGKLPTYEQYF
TRBV7-9	NA	TRBJ1-6	16	TRBD1	TGTGCCAGCAGCTTAGACGGCGGGACAGGGGGAACACCCCTCCACTTT	CASSLDGGTGGTPLHF
TRBV3-1/TRBV3-2	NA	TRBJ1-1	16	NA	TGTGCCAGCAGCCAAGTATCTCAGGGTTGGGACACTGAAGCTTTCTTT	CASSQVSQGWDTEAFF
TRBV6-5	once	TRBJ2-7	13	NA	TGTGCCAGCCGACGGGGCCTCCGGTACGAGCAGTACTTC	CASRRGLRYEQYF
TRBV7-2	NA	TRBJ2-6	16	NA	TGTGCCAGCAGCTCAGTGGTGAGGCGGGGGGCCAACGTCCTGACTTTC	CASSSVVRRGANVLTF
TRBV11-3	NA	TRBJ2-1	16	TRBD2	TGTGCCAGCAGCAACAGACTAGCGGGGCAGTACAATGAGCAGTTCTTC	CASSNRLAGQYNEQFF
TRBV5-5	NA	TRBJ1-2	15	TRBD1	TGTGCCAGCAGCCCCCTTAGGGGGCGAGGCTATGGCTACACCTTC	CASSPLRGRGYGYTF
TRBV2	few	TRBJ2-5	15	TRBD1	TGTGCCAGCAGTGACGGGACAGGGGGCCCCCAGGCCCAGTACTTC	CASSDGTGGPQAQYF
TRBV27	NA	TRBJ1-2	17	TRBD1	TGTGCCAGCAGTCCCCTCCGGGGAGGGGGCGCAAGGAGAAGCTACACCTTC	CASSPLRGGGARRSYTF
TRBV19	NA	TRBJ2-7	13	TRBD1	TGTGCCAGTAGTATGGGACAGCTTTTCGAGCAGTACTTC	CASSMGQLFEQYF
TRBV13	NA	TRBJ1-6	15	NA	TGTGCCAGCTCACAAGGGAGATACAATTTTTCACCCCTCCACTTT	CASSQGRYNFSPLHF
TRBV28	NA	TRBJ1-3	17	NA	TGTGCCAGCAGCCCGAGAGTCGGTGGGGGCTCTGGAAACACCATATATTTT	CASSPRVGGGSGNTIYF
TRBV6-5	NA	TRBJ2-2	15	NA	TGTGCCAGCAGTCTTGGCGACAGGTACACCGGGGAGCTGTTTTTT	CASSLGDRYTGELFF
TRBV6-5	NA	TRBJ2-5	13	NA	TGTGCCAGCACCTCCGGTATCAGAGAGACCCAGTACTTC	CASTSGIRETQYF
TRBV10-3	once	TRBJ2-1	14	TRBD1	TGTGCCATCAGTGTGGGGACAGTCAACAATGAGCAGTTCTTC	CAISVGTVNNEQFF
TRBV5-1	NA	TRBJ1-2	15	TRBD1	TGCGCCAGCAGCAGAAGACAGGGTGGTAACTATGGCTACACCTTC	CASSRRQGGNYGYTF
TRBV11-3	NA	TRBJ1-6	13	NA	TGTGCCAGCAGCCCGCTGGGCGGATCACCCCTCCACTTT	CASSPLGGSPLHF
TRBV18	NA	TRBJ1-5	13	NA	TGTGCCAGCTCACCAAAACAGGGTCAGCCCCAGCATTTT	CASSPKQGQPQHF
TRBV2	once	TRBJ1-1	13	NA	TGTGCCAGCAAAGACACCCAGAACACTGAAGCTTTCTTT	CASKDTQNTEAFF
TRBV7-2	NA	TRBJ1-2	13	TRBD1	TGTGCCAGCAGCCTGGACAGGGACTATGGCTACACCTTC	CASSLDRDYGYTF
TRBV5-1	NA	TRBJ2-7	16	NA	TGCGCCAGCAGGCCGCCAGGGGCGGAATTTACCTACGAGCAGTACTTC	CASRPPGAEFTYEQYF
TRBV28	NA	TRBJ1-4	15	TRBD1	TGTGCCAGCAGTTCTCCCGGACAGGGAGGTGAAAAACTGTTTTTT	CASSSPGQGGEKLFF
TRBV11-2	NA	TRBJ1-6	14	NA	TGTGCCAGCAGCTATAGCTCCTATAATTCACCCCTCCACTTT	CASSYSSYNSPLHF
TRBV30	NA	TRBJ1-1	13	TRBD1	TGTGCCTGGGCTGGACAGGGGCAGACTGAAGCTTTCTTT	CAWAGQGQTEAFF
TRBV7-3	NA	TRBJ2-2	16	TRBD1	TGTGCCAGCAGCTTAAACCCGGACAGGGGGACCGGGGAGCTGTTTTTT	CASSLNPDRGTGELFF
TRBV6-4	NA	TRBJ1-1	13	NA	TGTGCCAGCAGTGACTCCAGGGGCTCTCGAGCTTTCTTT	CASSDSRGSRAFF
TRBV4-1	NA	TRBJ2-7	17	NA	TGCGCCAGCAGCCAAGATCCCCCAGGGAGCATCTCCTACGAGCAGTACTTC	CASSQDPPGSISYEQYF
TRBV7-2	NA	TRBJ1-1	15	NA	TGTGCCAGCAGCTTAGCGGACGTGGTGGTGACTGAAGCTTTCTTT	CASSLADVVVTEAFF
TRBV11-2	NA	TRBJ1-3	15	TRBD1	TGTGCCAGCAGCTTGCGGACAGGAGCAGGAAACACCATATATTTT	CASSLRTGAGNTIYF
TRBV30	NA	TRBJ1-2	14	NA	TGTGCCTGGACCAGCGGAAGGGGTAACTATGGCTACACCTTC	CAWTSGRGNYGYTF
TRBV29-1	NA	TRBJ1-5	11	TRBD1	TGCAGCGACCCGGACAGGCAGCCCCAGCATTTT	CSDPDRQPQHF
TRBV7-2	NA	TRBJ2-2	16	NA	TGTGCCAGCCCCCCTAAGCAGGCAGTAGCCACCGGGGAGCTGTTTTTT	CASPPKQAVATGELFF